This T cell receptor beta chain originates from a study of cytomegalovirus exposure and HLA in healthy donors. Overall study context: The 120 validation repertoires matched the 666 first-cohort repertoires in platform, a later analysis reported. Study-level results: One later analysis, an examination of the roughly 130 validation repertoires, found that first-cohort TCR clusters tended to co-occur in them. Usually a TCR sequence was rare, but some public TCRs were found in many donors. The study labeled under 200 TCR beta chains cytomegalovirus-associated.

CDR1 and CDR2 from the germline V gene are DFQATT and SNEGSKA (reference sequence). With 3 bases clipped from V and 9 bases from J, the junction kept 1 base outside the gene matches. The CDR3 is 11 residues long. Assay: immunoSEQ multiplex PCR; the TCRdb copy retains only in-frame clones and omits some. This sample has tens of thousands of clones, with about 90% found just once. About this clone: Antigen unknown.

Sequencing was carried out using PBMCs. This rearrangement joins TRBV20-1 to TRBJ1-3, with 8 bases identical to TRBD1. The clonotype comes from a woman aged 18 to 35 in good health and CMV-seronegative. The CDR3 loop reads CSARGQATIYF. DNA for the CDR3: TGCAGTGCTAGGGGACAGGCCACCATATATTTT.